This TCR beta chain was found in a study of memory CD4+ T cells and cytomegalovirus serostatus. Study background: Donors were healthy Belgian adults, fewer than ten CMV seropositive and 20 to 25 seronegative.

The sort gate was single viable CD3+CD4+CD8-CD45RO+ cells for memory CD4+ T cells. Total CD4+ T cells were enriched by CD4 positive selection. A remark on this clone: Antigen specificity is unknown.

Study-wide results and limits: CD4+ memory repertoires contained about 40% of the roughly 150 reported CMV TCRbeta sequences.

In the original analysis: Out-of-frame sequences were removed, leaving 2,204,828 distinct TCRbeta sequences. The data were produced by immunoSEQ multiplex PCR, yet TCRdb's version contains in-frame clones alone and is incomplete. The V and J calls and clone size come from that table; D and trimming were worked out from the DNA. Of 64,000 or so clones in the sample, approximately 71% are singletons; the top ten hold about 1%. The material sequenced was memory CD4+ T cells from blood. The clonotype was recovered from an adult in good health and CMV-seronegative.

As DNA, the CDR3 is TGTGCCATCAGTGAGTCGTCCATCAGTGAGCAGTTCTTC. Residues: CAISESSISEQFF. The V gene is TRBV10-3, the J gene TRBJ2-1; no clear D gene. Germline assignment: CDR1 ENHRY and CDR2 SYGVKD. Trimming stripped 0 bases from V and 9 bases from J, with 9 bases between. CDR3 length equals 13 residues.